This TCR beta chain comes out of a study of CD8+CD57+ T cells in acquired aplastic anemia. The overall study: An average of roughly 3 ug of DNA was obtained from sorted CD4+ and CD8+ cells.

Only a few counts were recorded for this clonotype. TCR beta VDJ and CDR3 were profiled, and genomic DNA was the template. TCRdb fed the reads into MiXCR, producing one record per CDR3 protein. The table lists roughly 190,000 distinct CDR3 sequences, under 55% of them singletons, with approximately 9.7% in the top ten. CDR3 length equals 11 residues. Germline values: CDR1 SEHNR, CDR2 FQNEAQ (reference sequence). V was trimmed by 4 bases and J by 6 bases, leaving 6 bases between them. CD8+CD57+ cell expansion had been shown by flow cytometry in patients chosen for sequencing. The chain recombines TRBV7-9 with TRBJ1-2; D not certain. The specimen sequenced was sorted CD4+, CD8+, or CD8+CD57+ T cells (not recorded which) from PBMCs. The origin of this receptor is a human donor with aplastic anemia. Written as DNA, the CDR3 is TGTGCCAGCAGCTCACCGGATGGCTACACCTTC. Its translation: CASSSPDGYTF.